The entry that follows covers one T cell receptor (beta chain) sequence. The CDR3 contains 15 residues. In germline, CDR1 is SGHTA, CDR2 FQGNSA. Germline trimming cut 5 bases from V and 7 bases from J; bases unmatched to any gene: 8. The data belong to a study of blood T cell repertoires in COVID-19. Study as a whole: The study drew acute and convalescent COVID-19 samples from the United States, Italy and Spain. Nucleic acid was either cDNA or gDNA, and it came from T cells, B-cell-depleted T cells, or PBMCs.

The authors' processing: Estimated nucleated cell counts came from reference gene primer amplification. Clones were sequenced by immunoSEQ multiplex PCR, and TCRdb holds only the in-frame ones, with some missing. The V and J calls and clone size were taken over from that table, and D and trimming were inferred from the DNA. The sample has approximately 130,000 clones, approximately 80% seen once. Sample: peripheral blood. The chain combines TRBV7-2 with TRBJ1-6; 7 bases are shared with TRBD1. The origin of this receptor is a man at least 80 years old with acute or convalescent COVID-19. The CDR3 bases are TGTGCCAGCAGCGGAAACCCAGGGGGAAATTCACCCCTCCACTTT. It encodes CASSGNPGGNSPLHF.